Detailed here is one T cell receptor (beta chain). Antigen unknown. This specimen comes from a study of cytomegalovirus exposure and HLA in healthy donors. Study in general: Roughly 170 million T cells yielded 100 million or so unique TCR beta sequences in earlier analysis. Researchers found that approximately 80% of almost 400 genotyped donors fell within the Caucasian-associated ancestry cluster.

The germline CDR1 and CDR2 sequences are SGHKS and YYEKEE (reference sequence). V lost 6 bases, J lost 3 bases, and 18 bases lay in between. This CDR3 is built from 15 residues. PCR was performed using 60 Vbeta and 13 Jbeta primers. The data were produced by immunoSEQ multiplex PCR, yet TCRdb's version contains in-frame clones alone and is incomplete. The data hold 100,000 to 150,000 clones, with roughly a sixth observed a single time. Study findings and constraints: With later analysis, a missense DCLRE1C variant became linked to TCR beta V- and J-gene trimming.

This TCR came from a female donor in good health and CMV-seropositive. The V call is TRBV5-5, the J call TRBJ1-1; D not resolved. Sequenced sample: PBMCs. CDR3 nucleotide sequence: TGTGCCAGCACCCACGGTGGCACTAGGGACACTGAAGCTTTCTTT. This gives the protein CASTHGGTRDTEAFF.